This TCR beta chain came from a study of T cell repertoires in cytomegalovirus infection. Across the study: Newly reported HLA-C-restricted and thoroughly characterized HLA-B-restricted CMV epitopes were employed. CMV infection together with matching HLA type was indicated by public TCR beta signatures.

Regarding the study as a whole: Public TCR beta family frequency separated CMV-and-HLA carriers, including in an independent cohort. Ex vivo, HLA-C-restricted CMV-specific TCR beta clonotypes prevailed over the rest of the response.

In regard to this clonotype: The antigen is undetermined.

V dropped 5 bases and J dropped 4; count of bases not matched to a gene: 8. This CDR3 has 15 residues. Germline V gives CDR1 SGHVS, CDR2 FNYEAQ. Using its own MiXCR run on the reads, TCRdb lists one record per CDR3 protein. Among about 570,000 distinct CDR3 sequences listed, under 45% were seen once. The chain uses TRBV7-6 and TRBJ1-3, with 7 bases lining up with TRBD1. The sample here was cultured PBMCs, taken from culture after CMV antigen stimulation. This clonotype originated in a human donor in good health (CMV status not recorded). Some clones in this sample may be carry-over from other donors' samples. The CDR3 DNA reads as TGTGCCAGCAGCACCCTACAGGGGTTCGGAAACACCATATATTTT. It translates to CASSTLQGFGNTIYF.